Listed below are T cell receptor beta chains from one sample, sequenced in a study of blood T cell repertoires in COVID-19. Some clones are missing from TCRdb's copy, which holds only in-frame ones; the method was immunoSEQ multiplex PCR. The table shows some 250,000 clones, with approximately 85% occurring only once. Sequencing was done on a sample of PBMCs or T cells enriched from blood (not recorded which). Receptors were obtained from a woman in her forties or fifties who had recovered from COVID-19. The CDR3 runs from the conserved cysteine through the conserved F or W. The order of the fields is V gene, D gene, J gene, clone size, CDR3 DNA, CDR3 protein. D genes are given only for firm matches. Only some rows state a clone size, as once, few, many or a class for expanded clones.

>TRBV9|-|TRBJ2-2|-
TGTGCCAGCAGCGTAGGCGACGGGGAGCTGTTTTTT
CASSVGDGELFF
>TRBV4-2|TRBD1|TRBJ1-4|-
TGTGCCAGCAGCCAAGACTCCGGGACAGGGGGACCTTTCGATGAAAAACTGTTTTTT
CASSQDSGTGGPFDEKLFF
>TRBV29-1|-|TRBJ2-1|-
TGCAGCGTTGAAGAGGTAGACAATGAGCAGTTCTTC
CSVEEVDNEQFF
>TRBV7-2|TRBD1|TRBJ1-2|once
TGTGCCAGCAGCTCGGGACAGGGGGAGCGTGGCTACACCTTC
CASSSGQGERGYTF
>TRBV4-1|TRBD1|TRBJ1-1|-
TGCGCCAGCAGCCACCTGACAGGGAGTCGAACTGAAGCTTTCTTT
CASSHLTGSRTEAFF
>TRBV4-2|TRBD2|TRBJ2-7|few
TGTGCCAGCAGCCAACGGCTAGCGGGAGTTGAAGAGCAGTACTTC
CASSQRLAGVEEQYF
>TRBV4-2|TRBD2|TRBJ2-1|-
TGTGCCAGCAGCCTCCAGGCACTAGCGGGTAACAATGAGCAGTTCTTC
CASSLQALAGNNEQFF
>TRBV11-2|TRBD1|TRBJ1-1|-
TGTGCCAGCAGGACAGGGGGCCGTCCATACGGCACTGAAGCTTTCTTT
CASRTGGRPYGTEAFF
>TRBV4-1|TRBD1|TRBJ1-4|-
TGCGCCAGCAGCCGGGGACAGGGTGGAGAAAAACTGTTTTTT
CASSRGQGGEKLFF
>TRBV3-1/TRBV3-2|-|TRBJ1-5|-
TGTGCCAGCAGCCCACACTCGGGGCAGCCCCAGCATTTT
CASSPHSGQPQHF
>TRBV28|-|TRBJ2-5|-
TGTGCCAGCAGTTCGCCAGGCGGGGACTGGTTAGAGACCCAGTACTTC
CASSSPGGDWLETQYF
>TRBV6-5|TRBD1|TRBJ2-5|-
TGTGCCAGCACCTTTTGGGGACAGGGGTCGGAGACCCAGTACTTC
CASTFWGQGSETQYF
>TRBV5-4|TRBD2|TRBJ2-3|-
TGTGCCAGCAGCCAGCCGGGACTAGCGGGAGGTACTAGCACAGATACGCAGTATTTT
CASSQPGLAGGTSTDTQYF
>TRBV12-3/TRBV12-4|-|TRBJ1-5|once
TGTGCCAGCAGTTTAGTATTGTCAGCCCAGCATTTT
CASSLVLSAQHF
>TRBV7-9|TRBD2|TRBJ2-7|-
TGTGCCAGCATGACTAGCGGGGCGGCGGGGGAGCAGTACTTC
CASMTSGAAGEQYF
>TRBV28|TRBD1|TRBJ1-1|-
TGTGCCAGCAGTTTAGGGACAGGTGGCACTGAAGCTTTCTTT
CASSLGTGGTEAFF
>TRBV5-4|-|TRBJ2-1|-
TGTGCCAGCAGCTTGAAACTAGCCAGGAATGAGCAGTTCTTC
CASSLKLARNEQFF
>TRBV10-3|-|TRBJ1-1|-
TGTGCCATCAGACCCGGGGGAGGGGAAGCTTTCTTT
CAIRPGGGEAFF
>TRBV2|-|TRBJ1-2|-
TGTGCCAGCACGCTCCAGGCTACTAACTATGGCTACACCTTC
CASTLQATNYGYTF
>TRBV29-1|-|TRBJ2-3|-
TGCAGCGTTATGGGGCCTATCATGGGTGGTTTGGATACGCAGTATTTT
CSVMGPIMGGLDTQYF
>TRBV3-1/TRBV3-2|-|TRBJ2-1|-
TGTGCCAGCAGCCAAGGGCAGGGGTCCTACAATGAGCAGTTCTTC
CASSQGQGSYNEQFF
>TRBV7-8|TRBD1|TRBJ2-5|-
TGTGCCAGCAGCTTAGGTCAGGGGGTTTTCCAAGAGACCCAGTACTTC
CASSLGQGVFQETQYF
>TRBV10-3|-|TRBJ2-7|-
TGTGCCGCCACCCCTACAGGGTCTGGCGAGCAGTACTTC
CAATPTGSGEQYF
>TRBV3-1/TRBV3-2|TRBD1|TRBJ1-1|-
TGTGCCAGCAGCCCGGGACAGGCGAACACTGAAGCTTTCTTT
CASSPGQANTEAFF
>TRBV18|TRBD1|TRBJ1-1|-
TGTGCCAGCTCACCACTGACAGGGGACACTGAAGCTTTCTTT
CASSPLTGDTEAFF
>TRBV5-4|-|TRBJ1-2|-
TGTGCCAGCAGCTTGGAACGGAGTTCACCTAACTATGGCTACACCTTC
CASSLERSSPNYGYTF
>TRBV27|-|TRBJ1-1|-
TGTGCCAGCAGTCAGGCCCCGAACACTGAAGCTTTCTTT
CASSQAPNTEAFF
>TRBV7-9|TRBD2|TRBJ2-7|-
TGTGCCAGCAGCGAGGAGGGGACTAGCGTTAACGAGCAGTACTTC
CASSEEGTSVNEQYF
>TRBV6-5|-|TRBJ1-2|few
TGTGCCAGCAGTTACGGACTCTATGGCTACACCTTC
CASSYGLYGYTF
>TRBV5-6|-|TRBJ1-1|-
TGTGCCAGCAGCTTGCGACAGGCGGCGAACACTGAAGCTTTCTTT
CASSLRQAANTEAFF
>TRBV5-5|-|TRBJ2-1|-
TGTGCCAGCAGCTTGGGCGGTTGGGGAGGTGAGCAGTTCTTC
CASSLGGWGGEQFF
>TRBV3-1/TRBV3-2|-|TRBJ2-7|-
TGTGCCAGCAGCCAAACCTTAGGGGCTCTGATGAAAAACTCCTACGAGCAGTACTTC
CASSQTLGALMKNSYEQYF
>TRBV2|TRBD1|TRBJ1-1|-
TGTGCCAGCAGTCGGGGACAGGGCAACACTGAAGCTTTCTTT
CASSRGQGNTEAFF
>TRBV19|TRBD2|TRBJ2-1|-
TGTGCGACTCACTTTAGCGGGAGCGGTAACAATGAGCAGTTCTTC
CATHFSGSGNNEQFF
>TRBV15|-|TRBJ1-4|-
TGTGCCACCAGCCCCAGGGCCATTAATGAAAAACTGTTTTTT
CATSPRAINEKLFF
>TRBV6-4|TRBD1|TRBJ2-2|-
TGTGCCAGCAGTAGGGGGACAGTCGGGTCCGGGGAGCTGTTTTTT
CASSRGTVGSGELFF
>TRBV24-1|-|TRBJ1-5|once
TGTGCCACCAGTGATTCCGATCTTAGGGGAGGGCAGCCCCAGCATTTT
CATSDSDLRGGQPQHF
>TRBV18|-|TRBJ1-2|-
TGTGCCAGCTCACCCGGACAGCACAACTATGGCTACACCTTC
CASSPGQHNYGYTF
>TRBV7-8|-|TRBJ1-1|-
TGTGCCAGCAGCCCTAGTTTGAACACTGAAGCTTTCTTT
CASSPSLNTEAFF
>TRBV4-1|-|TRBJ2-5|-
TGCGCCAGCAGCCAAGATCATCGCCACAGGGAGACCCAGTACTTC
CASSQDHRHRETQYF